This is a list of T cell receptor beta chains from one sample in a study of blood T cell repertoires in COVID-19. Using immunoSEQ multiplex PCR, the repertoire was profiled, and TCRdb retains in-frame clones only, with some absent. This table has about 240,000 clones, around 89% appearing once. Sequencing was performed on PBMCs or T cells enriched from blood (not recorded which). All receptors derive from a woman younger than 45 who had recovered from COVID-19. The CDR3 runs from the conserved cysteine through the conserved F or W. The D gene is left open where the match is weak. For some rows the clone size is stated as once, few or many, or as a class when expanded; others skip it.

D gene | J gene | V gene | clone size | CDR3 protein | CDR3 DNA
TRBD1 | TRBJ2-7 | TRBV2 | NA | CASSDPLGQGRTMWVSYEQYF | TGTGCCAGCAGTGACCCCCTGGGACAGGGGAGGACGATGTGGGTTTCCTACGAGCAGTACTTC
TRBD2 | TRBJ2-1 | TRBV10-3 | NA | CASQREGRNEQFF | TGTGCCAGTCAGCGGGAGGGCCGGAATGAGCAGTTCTTC
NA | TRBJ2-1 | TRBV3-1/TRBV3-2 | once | CASSQDPVYEQFF | TGTGCCAGCAGCCAAGATCCCGTCTATGAGCAGTTCTTC
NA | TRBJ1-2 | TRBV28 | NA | CASSPRLMGWGYTF | TGTGCCAGCAGTCCCCGGTTAATGGGCTGGGGCTACACCTTC
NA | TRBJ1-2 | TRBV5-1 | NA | CASSFTDNYGYTF | TGCGCCAGCAGCTTTACAGACAACTATGGCTACACCTTC
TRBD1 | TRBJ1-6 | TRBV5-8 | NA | CASSTGDRGVPPLHF | TGTGCCAGCAGCACCGGGGACAGGGGGGTACCACCCCTCCACTTT
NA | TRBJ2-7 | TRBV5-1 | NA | CASSPEGTVHEQYF | TGCGCCAGCAGCCCGGAGGGGACAGTCCACGAGCAGTACTTC
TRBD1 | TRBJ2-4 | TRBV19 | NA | CASSIEPRGTGETNIQYF | TGTGCCAGTAGTATCGAACCTAGGGGGACAGGGGAAACAAACATTCAGTACTTC
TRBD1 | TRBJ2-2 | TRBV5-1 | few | CASSNRDRDTGELFF | TGCGCCAGCAGCAACCGGGACAGAGACACCGGGGAGCTGTTTTTT
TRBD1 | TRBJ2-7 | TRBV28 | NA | CASSSTGTGGLEQYF | TGTGCCAGCAGTTCGACCGGGACAGGGGGTCTCGAGCAGTACTTC
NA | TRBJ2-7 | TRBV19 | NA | CASRSPAASYEQYF | TGTGCCAGTAGGAGTCCCGCCGCCTCCTACGAGCAGTACTTC
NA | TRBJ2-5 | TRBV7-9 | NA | CASSLLAGTKETQYF | TGTGCCAGCAGCTTACTTGCGGGGACCAAAGAGACCCAGTACTTC
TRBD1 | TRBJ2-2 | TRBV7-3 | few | CASRGQGYTGELFF | TGTGCCAGCAGGGGACAGGGATACACCGGGGAGCTGTTTTTT
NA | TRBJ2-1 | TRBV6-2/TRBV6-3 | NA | CASSSRADNEQFF | TGTGCCAGCAGTTCGAGAGCGGACAATGAGCAGTTCTTC
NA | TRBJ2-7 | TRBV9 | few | CASSPHGLPYEQYF | TGTGCCAGCAGCCCCCATGGGCTGCCCTACGAGCAGTACTTC
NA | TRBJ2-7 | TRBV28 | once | CASSSAGTPLSYEQYF | TGTGCCAGCAGTTCCGCCGGGACACCGCTGTCCTACGAGCAGTACTTC
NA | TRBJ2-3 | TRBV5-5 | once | CASSLVGGRGGGTQYF | TGTGCCAGCAGCTTGGTAGGGGGGCGAGGGGGCGGTACGCAGTATTTT
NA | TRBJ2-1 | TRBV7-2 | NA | CASSLLPEQFF | TGTGCCAGCAGCTTACTTCCTGAGCAGTTCTTC
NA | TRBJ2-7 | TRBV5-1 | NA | CASSLVGEAFNEQYF | TGCGCCAGCAGTCTAGTGGGTGAGGCTTTCAACGAGCAGTACTTC
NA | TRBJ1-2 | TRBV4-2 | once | CASSQEPGVYGYTF | TGTGCCAGCAGCCAAGAGCCCGGGGTTTATGGCTACACCTTC
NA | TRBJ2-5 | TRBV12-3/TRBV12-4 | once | CASSLIVETQYF | TGTGCCAGCAGTTTAATAGTGGAGACCCAGTACTTC
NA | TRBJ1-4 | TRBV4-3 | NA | CASSQIQTGEKLFF | TGCGCCAGCAGCCAGATCCAGACAGGAGAAAAACTGTTTTTT
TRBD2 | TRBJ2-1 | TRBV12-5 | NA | CASGLAGVNEQFF | TGTGCTAGTGGACTAGCGGGAGTCAATGAGCAGTTCTTC
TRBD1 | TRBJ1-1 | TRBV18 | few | CASSPDRVHTEAFF | TGTGCCAGCTCACCGGACAGGGTCCACACTGAAGCTTTCTTT
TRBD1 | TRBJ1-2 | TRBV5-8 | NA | CASSLIRGQGSGYTF | TGTGCCAGCAGCTTGATACGCGGACAGGGGAGCGGCTACACCTTC